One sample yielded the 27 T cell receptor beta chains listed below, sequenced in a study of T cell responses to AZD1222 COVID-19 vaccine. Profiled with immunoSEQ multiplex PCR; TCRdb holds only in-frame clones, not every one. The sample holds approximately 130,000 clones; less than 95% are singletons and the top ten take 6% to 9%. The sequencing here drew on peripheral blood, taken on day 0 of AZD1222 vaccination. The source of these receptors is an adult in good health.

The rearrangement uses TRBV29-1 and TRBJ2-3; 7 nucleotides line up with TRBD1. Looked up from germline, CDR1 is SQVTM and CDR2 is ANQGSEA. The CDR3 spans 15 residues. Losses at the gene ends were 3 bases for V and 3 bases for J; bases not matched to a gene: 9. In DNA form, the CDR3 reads TGCAGCGTTGACGACCAGACAGGGTGGACAGATACGCAGTATTTT. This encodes CSVDDQTGWTDTQYF.

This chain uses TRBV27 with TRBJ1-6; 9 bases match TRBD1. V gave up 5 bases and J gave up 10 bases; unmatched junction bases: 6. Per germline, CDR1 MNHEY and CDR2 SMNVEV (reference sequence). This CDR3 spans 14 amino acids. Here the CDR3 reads CASSATGGRSPLHF. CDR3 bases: TGTGCCAGCAGTGCGACAGGGGGAAGGTCACCCCTCCACTTT.

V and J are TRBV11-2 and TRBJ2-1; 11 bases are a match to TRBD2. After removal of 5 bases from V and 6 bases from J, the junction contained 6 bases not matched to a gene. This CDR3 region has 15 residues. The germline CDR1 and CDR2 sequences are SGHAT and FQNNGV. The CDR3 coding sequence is TGTGCCAGCAGCGCACTAGCGGGAGTTATCAATGAGCAGTTCTTC. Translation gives CASSALAGVINEQFF.

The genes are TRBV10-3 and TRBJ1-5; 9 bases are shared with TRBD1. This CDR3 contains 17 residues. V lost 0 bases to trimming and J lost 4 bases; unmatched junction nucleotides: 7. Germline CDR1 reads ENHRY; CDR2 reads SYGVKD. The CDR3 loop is CAISESVVGQGNQPQHF. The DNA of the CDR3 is TGTGCCATCAGTGAGTCGGTGGTTGGACAGGGGAATCAGCCCCAGCATTTT.

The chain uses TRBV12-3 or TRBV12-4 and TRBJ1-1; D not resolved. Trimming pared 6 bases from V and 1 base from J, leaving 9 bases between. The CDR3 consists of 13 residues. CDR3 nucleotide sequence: TGTGCCAGCAGCCGGGAGGAGAACACTGAAGCTTTCTTT. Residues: CASSREENTEAFF.

In DNA, the CDR3 is TGTGCCAGCAGCCCAGTGGGGGTGGGTTACGAGCAGTACTTC. As protein: CASSPVGVGYEQYF. The chain is built from TRBV28 and TRBJ2-7; perhaps D is TRBD1 or TRBD2 (5 bases each). Trimming removed 6 bases from V and 4 bases from J, with 16 bases in between. Looked up from germline, CDR1 is MDHEN and CDR2 is SYDVKM. The CDR3 runs 14 residues.

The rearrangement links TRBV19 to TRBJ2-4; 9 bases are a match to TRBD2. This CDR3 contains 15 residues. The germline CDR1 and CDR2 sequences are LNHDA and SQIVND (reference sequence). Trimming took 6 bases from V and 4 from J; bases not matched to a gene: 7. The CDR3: CASRELAGLKNIQYF. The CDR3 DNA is TGTGCCAGTAGGGAACTAGCGGGCTTAAAAAACATTCAGTACTTC.

Here the CDR3 DNA reads TGTGCCAGCAGCCGATCCGCGGGAGTCACCGGGGAGCTGTTTTTT. It specifies CASSRSAGVTGELFF. The chain employs TRBV3-1 (or the pseudogene TRBV3-2) and TRBJ2-2; TRBD2 matches 7 bases. Germline CDR1 and CDR2: LGHDT and YNNKEL (reference sequence). This CDR3 spans 15 amino acids. With 4 bases clipped from V and 4 bases from J, the junction kept 6 bases outside the gene matches.

This CDR3 reads CASSPSARAGGNNEQFF. The CDR3, as DNA: TGTGCCAGCAGCCCCTCCGCTAGAGCGGGAGGGAACAATGAGCAGTTCTTC. The chain uses TRBV7-2 and TRBJ2-1, with 10 bases aligning to TRBD2. The V gene's germline CDR1 is SGHTA and CDR2 FQGNSA. CDR3 length equals 17 residues. V was pared by 5 bases and J by 5 bases, with 12 bases of the junction left unmatched.

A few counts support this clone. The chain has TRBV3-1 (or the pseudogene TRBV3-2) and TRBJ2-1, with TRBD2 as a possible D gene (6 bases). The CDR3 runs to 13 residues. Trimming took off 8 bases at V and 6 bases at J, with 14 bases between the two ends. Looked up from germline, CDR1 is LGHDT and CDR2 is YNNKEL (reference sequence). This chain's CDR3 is CASGTYGGNEQFF. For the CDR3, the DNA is TGTGCCAGCGGAACGTACGGGGGCAATGAGCAGTTCTTC.

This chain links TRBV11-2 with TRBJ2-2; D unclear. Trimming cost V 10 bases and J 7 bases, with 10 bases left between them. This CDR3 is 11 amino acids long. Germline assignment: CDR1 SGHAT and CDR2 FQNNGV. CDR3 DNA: TGTGCCAACGCGAGGCGCGGGGAGCTGTTTTTT. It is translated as CANARRGELFF.

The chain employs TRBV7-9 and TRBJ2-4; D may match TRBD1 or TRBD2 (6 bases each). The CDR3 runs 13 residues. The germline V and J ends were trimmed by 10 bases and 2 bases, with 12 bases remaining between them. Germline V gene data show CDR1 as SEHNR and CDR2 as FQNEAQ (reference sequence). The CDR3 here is CAIGGGTKNIQYF. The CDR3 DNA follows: TGTGCCATAGGGGGAGGCACCAAAAACATTCAGTACTTC.

The CDR3 loop is CASSLLGPTNEKLFF. The DNA of the CDR3 is TGTGCCAGCAGCTTGTTGGGGCCAACTAATGAAAAACTGTTTTTT. The gene calls are TRBV5-5 and TRBJ1-4; the D gene is possibly TRBD1 (5 bases). V lost 1 base to trimming and J lost 0 bases, with 7 bases between them. Per the germline V gene, CDR1 is SGHKS and CDR2 is YYEKEE (reference sequence). There are 15 residues in the CDR3.

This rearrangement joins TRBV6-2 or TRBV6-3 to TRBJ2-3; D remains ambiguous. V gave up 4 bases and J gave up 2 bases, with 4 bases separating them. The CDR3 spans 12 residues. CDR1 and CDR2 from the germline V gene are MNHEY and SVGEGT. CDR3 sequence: CASSLNTDTQYF. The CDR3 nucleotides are TGTGCCAGCAGTTTAAACACAGATACGCAGTATTTT.

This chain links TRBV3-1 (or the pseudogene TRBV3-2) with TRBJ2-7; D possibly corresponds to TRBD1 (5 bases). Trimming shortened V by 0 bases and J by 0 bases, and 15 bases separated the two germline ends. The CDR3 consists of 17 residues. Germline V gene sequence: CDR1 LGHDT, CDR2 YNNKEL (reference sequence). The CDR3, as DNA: TGTGCCAGCAGCCAAGATACAGGCAGGCCATTCTCCTACGAGCAGTACTTC. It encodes CASSQDTGRPFSYEQYF.

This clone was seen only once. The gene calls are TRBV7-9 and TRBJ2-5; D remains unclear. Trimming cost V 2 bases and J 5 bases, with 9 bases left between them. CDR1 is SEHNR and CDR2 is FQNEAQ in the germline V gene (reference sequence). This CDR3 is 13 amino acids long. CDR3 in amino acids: CASSLRYLETQYF. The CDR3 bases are TGTGCCAGCAGCTTAAGGTATCTGGAGACCCAGTACTTC.

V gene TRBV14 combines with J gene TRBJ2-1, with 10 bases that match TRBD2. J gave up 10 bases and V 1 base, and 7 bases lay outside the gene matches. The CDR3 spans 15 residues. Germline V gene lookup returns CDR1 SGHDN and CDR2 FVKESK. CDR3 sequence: CASSQAASGRGEQFF. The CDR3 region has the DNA TGTGCCAGCAGCCAAGCGGCTAGCGGGAGAGGGGAGCAGTTCTTC.

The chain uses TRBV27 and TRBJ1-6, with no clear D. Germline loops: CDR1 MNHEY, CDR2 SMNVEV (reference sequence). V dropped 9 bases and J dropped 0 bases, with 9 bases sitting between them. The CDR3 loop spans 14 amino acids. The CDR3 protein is CASSQFSYNSPLHF. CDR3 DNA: TGTGCCAGTTCACAGTTCTCCTATAATTCACCCCTCCACTTT.

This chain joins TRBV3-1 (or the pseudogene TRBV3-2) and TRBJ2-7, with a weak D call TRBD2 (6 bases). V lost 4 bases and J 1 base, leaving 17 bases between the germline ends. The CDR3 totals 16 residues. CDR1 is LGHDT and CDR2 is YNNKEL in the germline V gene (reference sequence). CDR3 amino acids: CASSRGVAEGSYEQYF. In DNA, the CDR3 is TGTGCCAGCAGCCGTGGAGTAGCGGAGGGATCCTACGAGCAGTACTTC.

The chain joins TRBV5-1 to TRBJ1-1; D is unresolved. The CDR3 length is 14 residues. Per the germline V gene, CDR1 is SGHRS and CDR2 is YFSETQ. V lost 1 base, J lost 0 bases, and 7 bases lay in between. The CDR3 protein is CASSLMGLNTEAFF. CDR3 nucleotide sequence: TGCGCCAGCAGCTTGATGGGGTTGAACACTGAAGCTTTCTTT.

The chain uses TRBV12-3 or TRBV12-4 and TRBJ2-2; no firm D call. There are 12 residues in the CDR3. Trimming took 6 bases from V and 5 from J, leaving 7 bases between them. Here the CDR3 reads CASRLFTGELFF. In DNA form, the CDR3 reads TGTGCCAGCAGGCTCTTTACCGGGGAGCTGTTTTTT.

CDR3 nucleotide sequence: TGTGCCAGCAGCCCGTTGACTAGCGGACTCGCAGATACGCAGTATTTT. This sequence encodes CASSPLTSGLADTQYF. The chain uses TRBV16 and TRBJ2-3; TRBD2 matches 9 bases. Losses at the gene ends were 4 bases for V and 4 bases for J; bases not matched to a gene: 9. The CDR3 is made up of 16 amino acids. Germline V gene sequence: CDR1 KGHSY, CDR2 FQNENV.

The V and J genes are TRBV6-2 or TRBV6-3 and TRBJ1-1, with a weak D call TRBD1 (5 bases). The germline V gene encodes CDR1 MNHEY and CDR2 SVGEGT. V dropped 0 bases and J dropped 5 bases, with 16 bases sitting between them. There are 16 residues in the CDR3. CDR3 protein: CASSYSPGEGWTEAFF. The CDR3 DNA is TGTGCCAGCAGTTACTCTCCGGGGGAAGGCTGGACTGAAGCTTTCTTT.

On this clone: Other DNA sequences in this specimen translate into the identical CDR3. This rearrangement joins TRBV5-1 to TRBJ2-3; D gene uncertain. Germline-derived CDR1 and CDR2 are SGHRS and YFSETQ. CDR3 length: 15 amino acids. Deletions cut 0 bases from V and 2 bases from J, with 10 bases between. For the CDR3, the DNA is TGCGCCAGCAGCTTGGGGGTAGGTTCCACAGATACGCAGTATTTT. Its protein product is CASSLGVGSTDTQYF. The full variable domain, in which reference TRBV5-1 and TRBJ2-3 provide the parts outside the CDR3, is KAGVTQTPRYLIKTRGQQVTLSCSPISGHRSVSWYQQTPGQGLQFLFEYFSETQRNKGNFPGRFSGRQFSNSRSEMNVSTLELGDSALYLCASSLGVGSTDTQYFGPGTRLTVL.

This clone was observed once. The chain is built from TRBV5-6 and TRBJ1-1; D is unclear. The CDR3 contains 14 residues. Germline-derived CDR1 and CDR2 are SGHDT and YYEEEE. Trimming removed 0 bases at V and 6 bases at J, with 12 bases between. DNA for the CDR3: TGTGCCAGCAGCTTGGCCCTAGTAGAGGCTGAAGCTTTCTTT. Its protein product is CASSLALVEAEAFF.

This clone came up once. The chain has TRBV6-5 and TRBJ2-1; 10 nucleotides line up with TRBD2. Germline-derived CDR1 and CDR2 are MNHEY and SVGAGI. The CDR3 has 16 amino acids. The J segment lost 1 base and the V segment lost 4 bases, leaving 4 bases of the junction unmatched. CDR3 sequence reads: CASSFGLAASYNEQFF. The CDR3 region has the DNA TGTGCCAGCAGTTTCGGACTAGCGGCTTCCTACAATGAGCAGTTCTTC.

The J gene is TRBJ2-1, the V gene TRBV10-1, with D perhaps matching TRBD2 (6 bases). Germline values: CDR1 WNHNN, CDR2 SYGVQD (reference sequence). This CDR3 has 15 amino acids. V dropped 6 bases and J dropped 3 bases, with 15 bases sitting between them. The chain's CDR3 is CASSDPSANYNEQFF. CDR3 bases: TGCGCCAGCAGCGATCCTAGCGCCAACTACAATGAGCAGTTCTTC.